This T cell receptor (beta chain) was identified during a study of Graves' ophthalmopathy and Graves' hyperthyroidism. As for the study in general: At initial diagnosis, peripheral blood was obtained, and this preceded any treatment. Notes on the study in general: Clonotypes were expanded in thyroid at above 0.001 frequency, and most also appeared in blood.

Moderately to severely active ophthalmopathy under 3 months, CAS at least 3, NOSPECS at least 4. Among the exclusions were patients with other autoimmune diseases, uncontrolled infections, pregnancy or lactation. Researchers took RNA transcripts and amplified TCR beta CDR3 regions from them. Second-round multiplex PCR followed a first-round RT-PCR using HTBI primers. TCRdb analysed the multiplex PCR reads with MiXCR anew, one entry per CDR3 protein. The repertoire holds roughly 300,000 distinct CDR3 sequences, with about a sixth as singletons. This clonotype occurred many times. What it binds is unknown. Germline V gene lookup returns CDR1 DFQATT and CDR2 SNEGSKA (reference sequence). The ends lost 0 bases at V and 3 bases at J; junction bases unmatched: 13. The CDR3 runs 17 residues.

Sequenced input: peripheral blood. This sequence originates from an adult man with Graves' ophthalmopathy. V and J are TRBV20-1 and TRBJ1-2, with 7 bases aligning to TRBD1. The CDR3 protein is CSARDAAGGNIDYGYTF. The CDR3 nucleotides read TGCAGTGCTAGAGATGCGGCAGGGGGAAATATAGACTATGGCTACACCTTC.